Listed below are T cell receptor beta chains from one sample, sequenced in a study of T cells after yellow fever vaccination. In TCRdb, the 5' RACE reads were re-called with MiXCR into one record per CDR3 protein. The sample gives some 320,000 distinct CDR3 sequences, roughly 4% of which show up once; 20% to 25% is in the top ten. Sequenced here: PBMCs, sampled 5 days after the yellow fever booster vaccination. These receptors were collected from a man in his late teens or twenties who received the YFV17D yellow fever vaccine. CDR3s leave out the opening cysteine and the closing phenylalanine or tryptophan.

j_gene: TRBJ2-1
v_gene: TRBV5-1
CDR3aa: ASSLWGPGNEQF

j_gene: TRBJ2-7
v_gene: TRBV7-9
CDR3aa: ASSPLSRGGTGEQY

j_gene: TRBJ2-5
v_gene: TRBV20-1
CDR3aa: STNGEGDQETQY

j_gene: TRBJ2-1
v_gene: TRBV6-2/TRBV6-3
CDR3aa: ASSYIQEQF

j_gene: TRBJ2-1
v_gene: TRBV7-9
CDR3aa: ASGREQF

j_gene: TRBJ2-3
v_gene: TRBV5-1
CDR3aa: ASSLNLAGGTDTQY

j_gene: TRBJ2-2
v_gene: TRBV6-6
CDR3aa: ASSYSKSTPRSTGELF

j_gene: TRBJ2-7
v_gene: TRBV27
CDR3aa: ASREQGYHEQY

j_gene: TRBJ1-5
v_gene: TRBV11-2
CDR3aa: ASSPRGGLSAQPQH

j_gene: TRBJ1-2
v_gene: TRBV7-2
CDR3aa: ASSSRQGRYGYT

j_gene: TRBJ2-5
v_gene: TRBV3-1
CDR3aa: ASSPHQETQY

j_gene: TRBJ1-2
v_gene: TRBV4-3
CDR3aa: ASSQDYRTGLYGYT

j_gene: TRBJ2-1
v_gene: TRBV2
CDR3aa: ASSTTGIEQF

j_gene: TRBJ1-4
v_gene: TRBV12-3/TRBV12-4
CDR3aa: ASSLTRELF

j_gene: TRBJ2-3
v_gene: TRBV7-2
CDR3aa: ASSLRRFPDTQY

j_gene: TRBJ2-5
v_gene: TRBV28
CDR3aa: ASRRGLAGETQY

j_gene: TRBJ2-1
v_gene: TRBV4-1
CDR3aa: ASSHPSGGAFYREQF

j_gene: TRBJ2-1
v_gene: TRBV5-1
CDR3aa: ASSIRDTYNEQF

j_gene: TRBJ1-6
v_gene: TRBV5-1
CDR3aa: ASRTGTGRESPLH

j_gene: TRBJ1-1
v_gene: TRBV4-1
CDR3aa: ASSPIGEEAF

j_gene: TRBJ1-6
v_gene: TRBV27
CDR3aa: ASTNGLASVPLH

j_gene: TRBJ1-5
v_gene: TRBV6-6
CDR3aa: ASSYRILEDLDSNQPQH

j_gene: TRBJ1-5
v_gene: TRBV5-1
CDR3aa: ASSWGAGDSNQPQH

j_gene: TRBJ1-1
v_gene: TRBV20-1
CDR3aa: SAPPVRDTEAF

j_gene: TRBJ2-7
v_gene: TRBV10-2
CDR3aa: ASRGADYRDLGEQY

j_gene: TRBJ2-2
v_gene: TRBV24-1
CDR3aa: ATSETARLNTGELF

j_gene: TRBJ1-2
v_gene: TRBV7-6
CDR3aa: ASSSGDRVYGYT

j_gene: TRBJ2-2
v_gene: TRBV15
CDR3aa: ATSRSSGGVEGELF

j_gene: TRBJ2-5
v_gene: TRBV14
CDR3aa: ASSPSRGTQY

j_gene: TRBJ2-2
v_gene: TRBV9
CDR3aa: ASSWTRTGELF

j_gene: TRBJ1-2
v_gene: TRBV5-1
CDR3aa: ASSWGQGEAGYT

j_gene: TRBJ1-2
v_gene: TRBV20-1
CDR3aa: SAYHRGGGYT

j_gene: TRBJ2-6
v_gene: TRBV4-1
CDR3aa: ASSYPGTGLPGANVLT

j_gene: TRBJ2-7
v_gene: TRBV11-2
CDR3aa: ASSLSFETYEQY

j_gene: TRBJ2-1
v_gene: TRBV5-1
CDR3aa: ASSLGLGEQF

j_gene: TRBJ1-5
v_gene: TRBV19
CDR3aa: ASSMMGGARESNQPQH

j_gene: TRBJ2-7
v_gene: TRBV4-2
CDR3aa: ASSQTGGQYEQY

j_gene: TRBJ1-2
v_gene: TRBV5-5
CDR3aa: ASTGGEGQEGYT

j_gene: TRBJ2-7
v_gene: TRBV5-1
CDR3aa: ASSLGGAGISYEQY

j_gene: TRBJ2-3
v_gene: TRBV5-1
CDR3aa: ASSLSRLVTDTQY

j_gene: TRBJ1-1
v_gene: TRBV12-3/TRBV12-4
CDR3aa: ASGQGENTEAF

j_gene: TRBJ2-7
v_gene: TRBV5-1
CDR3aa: ASSPDRAYEQY

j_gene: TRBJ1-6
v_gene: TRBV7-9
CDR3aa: ASRSPTAGGNSPLH

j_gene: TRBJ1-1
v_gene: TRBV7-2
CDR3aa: ASSLVLEAF

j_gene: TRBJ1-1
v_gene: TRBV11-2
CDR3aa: ASRDRGNTEAF

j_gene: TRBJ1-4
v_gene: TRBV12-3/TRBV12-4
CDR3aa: ASSSGRTTNEKLF

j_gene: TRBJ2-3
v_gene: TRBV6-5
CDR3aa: ASSYGTSGGDTQY

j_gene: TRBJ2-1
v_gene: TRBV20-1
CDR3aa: SARPPTGDYNEQF

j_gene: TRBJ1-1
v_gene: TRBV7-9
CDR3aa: ASSLAGGRNTEAF

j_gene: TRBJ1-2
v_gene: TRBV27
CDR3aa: ASSGQDSAKGYT